The T cell receptor (beta chain) under discussion was sequenced for a study of human T cells and chemical hapten exposure. Across the whole study: Patients were mainly female, each with alopecia areata, totalis or universalis.

Using its own MiXCR run on the RACE reads, TCRdb lists one record per CDR3 protein. Of tens of thousands of distinct CDR3 sequences in the sample, around an eighth are singletons; the top ten hold under 7.5%. Described time point: pre-sensitization, week 0. Regarding treatment: therapeutic diphenylcyclopropenone sensitization with weekly scalp DPC. Findings and limits, study-wide: Unchanged with DPC sensitization were TCRs above 1 in 1000 frequency.

The CDR3 covers 14 residues. The germline V gene encodes CDR1 SGHRS and CDR2 YFSETQ. V lost 0 bases and J lost 11, with 17 bases in between. This clonotype was counted at least ten times. What it recognizes is unknown. The chain joins TRBV5-1 to TRBJ1-1; D is possibly TRBD1 (5 bases). This clonotype was obtained from a woman aged 25 to 39 with alopecia areata. Some clones in this sample may be carry-over from other donors' samples. The sample consisted of whole blood, taken in connection with sensitization to the hapten diphenylcyclopropenone (DPC). Written as DNA, the CDR3 is TGCGCCAGCAGCTTGGAGGGGACCGTCCAAAGGGCTTTCTTT. Amino acids: CASSLEGTVQRAFF.